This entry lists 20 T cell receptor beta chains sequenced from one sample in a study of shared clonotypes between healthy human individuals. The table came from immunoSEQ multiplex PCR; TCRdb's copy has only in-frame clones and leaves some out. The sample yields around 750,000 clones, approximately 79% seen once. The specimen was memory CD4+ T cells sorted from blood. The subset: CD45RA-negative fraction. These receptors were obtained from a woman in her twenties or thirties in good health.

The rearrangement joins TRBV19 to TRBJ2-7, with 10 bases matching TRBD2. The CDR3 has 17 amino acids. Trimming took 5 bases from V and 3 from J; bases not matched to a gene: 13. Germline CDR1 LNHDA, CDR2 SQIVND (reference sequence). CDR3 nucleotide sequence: TGTGCCAGTAGTCTCCGTAGCGGGAGGACGAACTACTACGAGCAGTACTTC. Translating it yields CASSLRSGRTNYYEQYF.

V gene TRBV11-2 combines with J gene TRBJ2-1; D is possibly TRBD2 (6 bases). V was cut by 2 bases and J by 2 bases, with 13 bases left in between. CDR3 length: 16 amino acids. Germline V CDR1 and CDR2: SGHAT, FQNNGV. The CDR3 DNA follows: TGTGCCAGCAGCTTAAGGGTGGCTAGCGCCTACAATGAGCAGTTCTTC. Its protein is CASSLRVASAYNEQFF.

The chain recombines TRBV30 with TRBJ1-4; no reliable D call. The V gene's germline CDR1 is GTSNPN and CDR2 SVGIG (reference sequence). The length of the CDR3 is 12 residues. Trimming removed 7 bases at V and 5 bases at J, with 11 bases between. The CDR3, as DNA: TGTGCCTCCAGGACCGGGAATGAAAAACTGTTTTTT. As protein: CASRTGNEKLFF.

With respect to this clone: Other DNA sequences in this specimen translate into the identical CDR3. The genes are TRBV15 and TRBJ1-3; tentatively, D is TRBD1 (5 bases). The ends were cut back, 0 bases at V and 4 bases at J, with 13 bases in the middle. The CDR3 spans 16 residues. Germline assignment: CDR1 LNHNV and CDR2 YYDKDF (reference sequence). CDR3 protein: CATSRDLGASGNTIYF. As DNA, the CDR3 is TGTGCCACCAGCAGAGATCTTGGGGCCTCGGGAAACACCATATATTTT.

The CDR3 loop is CASSQDHVTQYF. CDR3 sequence (DNA): TGTGCCAGCAGCCAAGATCATGTGACCCAGTACTTC. The V and J genes are TRBV14 and TRBJ2-5; D remains ambiguous. V shed 0 bases and J shed 7 bases, with 6 bases lying between them. Germline V CDR1 and CDR2: SGHDN, FVKESK. This CDR3 region has 12 residues.

The CDR3 nucleotides are TGTGCCAGCAGTTTGACAGGGTTTTCGAACACCGGGGAGCTGTTTTTT. The encoded protein is CASSLTGFSNTGELFF. The rearrangement links TRBV6-5 to TRBJ2-2; 7 bases agree with TRBD1. The CDR3 totals 16 residues. V gave up 4 bases and J gave up 0 bases; unmatched junction bases: 5. Germline V gene data show CDR1 as MNHEY and CDR2 as SVGAGI.

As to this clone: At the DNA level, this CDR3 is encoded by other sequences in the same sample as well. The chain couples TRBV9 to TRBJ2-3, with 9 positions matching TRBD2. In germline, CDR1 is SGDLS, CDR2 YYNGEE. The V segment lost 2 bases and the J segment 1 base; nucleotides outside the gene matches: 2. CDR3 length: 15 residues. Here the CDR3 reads CASSVLAGGTDTQYF. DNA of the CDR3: TGTGCCAGCAGCGTTTTAGCGGGGGGCACAGATACGCAGTATTTT.

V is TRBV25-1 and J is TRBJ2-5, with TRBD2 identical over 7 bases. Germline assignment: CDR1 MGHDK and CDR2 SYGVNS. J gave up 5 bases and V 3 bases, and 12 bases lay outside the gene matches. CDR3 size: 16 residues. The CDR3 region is CASSEAAGANEETQYF. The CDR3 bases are TGTGCCAGCAGTGAGGCTGCGGGAGCTAACGAGGAGACCCAGTACTTC.

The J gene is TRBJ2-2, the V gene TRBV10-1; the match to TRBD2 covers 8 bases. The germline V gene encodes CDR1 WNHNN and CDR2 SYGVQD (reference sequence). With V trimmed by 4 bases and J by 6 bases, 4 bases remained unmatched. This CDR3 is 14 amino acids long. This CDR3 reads CASSVRTSSGELFF. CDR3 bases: TGCGCCAGCAGTGTCCGGACTAGCTCCGGGGAGCTGTTTTTT.

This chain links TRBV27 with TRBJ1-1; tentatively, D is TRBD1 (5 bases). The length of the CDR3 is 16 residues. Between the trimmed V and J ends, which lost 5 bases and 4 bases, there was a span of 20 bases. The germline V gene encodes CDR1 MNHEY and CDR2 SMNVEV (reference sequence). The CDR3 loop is CASSNQPSLGGTEAFF. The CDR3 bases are TGTGCCAGCAGTAACCAACCCTCCTTGGGGGGCACTGAAGCTTTCTTT.

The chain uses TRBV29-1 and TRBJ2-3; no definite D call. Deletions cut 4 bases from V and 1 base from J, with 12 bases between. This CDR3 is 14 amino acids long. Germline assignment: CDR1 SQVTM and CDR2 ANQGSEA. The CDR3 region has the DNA TGCAGCGTTGTCCCATCCACTGGCACAGATACGCAGTATTTT. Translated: CSVVPSTGTDTQYF.

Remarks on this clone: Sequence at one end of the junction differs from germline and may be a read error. CDR3 bases: TGCGCCAGCAGCTACGGACAGGGGAACATCGGGGAGCTGTTTTTT. The encoded protein is CASSYGQGNIGELFF. The chain combines TRBV4-1 with TRBJ2-2, with 9 bases aligning to TRBD1. This CDR3 spans 15 amino acids. Germline CDR1 reads MGHRA; CDR2 reads YSYEKL.

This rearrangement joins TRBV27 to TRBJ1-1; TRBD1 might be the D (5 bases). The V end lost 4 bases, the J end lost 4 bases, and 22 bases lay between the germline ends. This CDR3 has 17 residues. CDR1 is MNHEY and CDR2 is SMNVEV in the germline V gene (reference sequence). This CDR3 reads CASSSLTTGRSGTEAFF. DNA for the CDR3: TGTGCCAGCAGTTCATTAACAACGGGGCGAAGCGGCACTGAAGCTTTCTTT.

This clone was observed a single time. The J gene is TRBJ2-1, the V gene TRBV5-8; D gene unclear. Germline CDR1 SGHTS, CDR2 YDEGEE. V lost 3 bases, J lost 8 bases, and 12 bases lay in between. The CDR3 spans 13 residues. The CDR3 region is CASSYDEQHEQFF. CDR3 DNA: TGTGCCAGCAGCTACGACGAGCAGCATGAGCAGTTCTTC.

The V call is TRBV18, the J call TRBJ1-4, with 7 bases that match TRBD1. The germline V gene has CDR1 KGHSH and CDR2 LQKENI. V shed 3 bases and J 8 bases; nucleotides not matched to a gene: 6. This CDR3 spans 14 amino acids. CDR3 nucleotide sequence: TGTGCCAGCTCACCGACAGGGAAAGGCGAAAAACTGTTTTTT. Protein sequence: CASSPTGKGEKLFF.

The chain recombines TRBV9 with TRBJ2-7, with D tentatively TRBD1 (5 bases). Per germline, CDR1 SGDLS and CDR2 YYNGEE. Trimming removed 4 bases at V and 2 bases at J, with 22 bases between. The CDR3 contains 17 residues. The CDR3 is CASSPGAQAAPPYEQYF. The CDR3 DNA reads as TGTGCCAGCAGCCCTGGGGCCCAAGCCGCTCCTCCCTACGAGCAGTACTTC. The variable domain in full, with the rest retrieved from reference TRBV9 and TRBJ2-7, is DSGVTQTPKHLITATGQRVTLRCSPRSGDLSVYWYQQSLDQGLQFLIQYYNGEERAKGNILERFSAQQFPDLHSELNLSSLELGDSALYFCASSPGAQAAPPYEQYFGPGTRLTVT.

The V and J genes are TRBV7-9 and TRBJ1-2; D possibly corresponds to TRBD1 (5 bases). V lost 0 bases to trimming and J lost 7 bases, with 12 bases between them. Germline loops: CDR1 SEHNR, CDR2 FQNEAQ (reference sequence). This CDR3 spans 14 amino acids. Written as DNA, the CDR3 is TGTGCCAGCAGCTTAGCGCATGGCAGGGTTGGCTACACCTTC. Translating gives CASSLAHGRVGYTF.

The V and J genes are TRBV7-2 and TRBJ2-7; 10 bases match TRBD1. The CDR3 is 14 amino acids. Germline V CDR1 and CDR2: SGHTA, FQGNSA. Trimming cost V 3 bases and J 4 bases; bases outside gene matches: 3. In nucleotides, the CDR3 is TGTGCCAGCAGCTTTTGGGACAGGGGTTACGAGCAGTACTTC. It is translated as CASSFWDRGYEQYF.

CDR3 amino acids: CASSARGGTTDTQYF. As DNA, the CDR3 is TGTGCCAGCAGCGCGCGGGGAGGGACCACAGATACGCAGTATTTT. The chain recombines TRBV5-6 with TRBJ2-3, with TRBD2 matching over 7 bases. The germline gives CDR1 SGHDT, CDR2 YYEEEE. This CDR3 contains 15 residues. V lost 4 bases, J lost 2 bases, and 7 bases stayed unmatched.

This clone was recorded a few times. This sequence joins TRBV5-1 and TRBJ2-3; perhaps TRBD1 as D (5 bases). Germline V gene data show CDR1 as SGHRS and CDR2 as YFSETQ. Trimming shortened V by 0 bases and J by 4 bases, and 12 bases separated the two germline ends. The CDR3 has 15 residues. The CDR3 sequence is CASSLAGLVADTQYF. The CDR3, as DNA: TGCGCCAGCAGCTTGGCAGGGCTGGTCGCAGATACGCAGTATTTT. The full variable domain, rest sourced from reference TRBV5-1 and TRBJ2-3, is KAGVTQTPRYLIKTRGQQVTLSCSPISGHRSVSWYQQTPGQGLQFLFEYFSETQRNKGNFPGRFSGRQFSNSRSEMNVSTLELGDSALYLCASSLAGLVADTQYFGPGTRLTVL.